This is a list of T cell receptor beta chains from one sample in a study of T cell responses to AZD1222 COVID-19 vaccine. Some clones are missing from TCRdb's copy, which holds only in-frame ones; the method was immunoSEQ multiplex PCR. The sample carries about 130,000 clones, around 89% recorded once. Sample: peripheral blood, taken 28 days after the second AZD1222 dose. These receptors all come from an adult who received the AZD1222 COVID-19 vaccine. Each CDR3 is given without its conserved first and last residue. Each record gives: V gene, clone size, CDR3 protein. Size values are once, few and many counts, or a class for expanded clones, and some rows have none.

TRBV19	NA	ASSIGAGPFYEQY
TRBV27	once	ASSLGRALSGYT
TRBV7-8	NA	ASSSSGKYSNQPQH
TRBV10-3	NA	AISDGQSGNTIY
TRBV11-3	NA	ASSPPLGQNGQETQY
TRBV3-1/TRBV3-2	once	ASSRGQGFGTEAF
TRBV19	NA	ASSIFGTEAF
TRBV13	NA	ASSLESRVGYGYT
TRBV6-5	few	ASRGVRSTEAF
TRBV11-3	NA	ASSLDSFYEQY
TRBV11-1	NA	ASSLDSRASEAF
TRBV28	NA	ASSPYRNQPQH
TRBV10-2	NA	ASTGGNYGYT
TRBV5-1	NA	ASSFQLIQETQY
TRBV7-2	NA	ASSLRGGPSTDTQY
TRBV12-3/TRBV12-4	NA	ASSLPGFDEQF
TRBV7-2	NA	ASSLGLGTDTQY
TRBV12-3/TRBV12-4	NA	ASSLGAGYGYT
TRBV27	NA	ASDPRGTGGLSTEAF
TRBV9	NA	ASSVEGQSAEAF